The 27 T cell receptor beta chains below come from one sample, sequenced in a study of OX40 agonist ivuxolimab in advanced cancers. The method was immunoSEQ multiplex PCR; TCRdb's version includes in-frame clones alone and lacks a portion of them. The sample shows about 110,000 clones, around 93% of them seen only once. The sequencing used CD4+ or CD8+ T cells sorted from blood, collected in a trial of the OX40 agonist ivuxolimab. The source is an adult with an advanced solid tumor such as melanoma, head and neck, liver or kidney cancer.

The CDR3 DNA is TGTGCCAGCAGCTCCGCGACTAGCGGGAGGCAGACTTACGAGCAGTACTTC. Protein product: CASSSATSGRQTYEQYF. The rearrangement links TRBV5-6 to TRBJ2-7; the match to TRBD2 covers 13 bases. V lost 3 bases to trimming and J lost 4 bases; unmatched junction nucleotides: 10. Germline V gene data show CDR1 as SGHDT and CDR2 as YYEEEE. CDR3 length: 17 residues.

The CDR3 here is CASSEIYGGQYF. CDR3 nucleotide sequence: TGTGCCAGCAGTGAAATTTACGGGGGGCAGTACTTC. The J gene is TRBJ2-7, the V gene TRBV2; TRBD2 might be the D (6 bases). Germline CDR1 is SNHLY and CDR2 is FYNNEI. Trimming shortened V by 2 bases and J by 9 bases, and 11 bases separated the two germline ends. This CDR3 comprises 12 residues. Full variable domain (outside the CDR3, taken from reference TRBV2 and TRBJ2-7): EPEVTQTPSHQVTQMGQEVILRCVPISNHLYFYWYRQILGQKVEFLVSFYNNEISEKSEIFDDQFSVERPDGSNFTLKIRSTKLEDSAMYFCASSEIYGGQYFGPGTRLTVT.

This clone has more than one count but fewer than ten. V usage is TRBV21-1 and J usage is TRBJ2-7; the table's D call of TRBD2 was not tested on the DNA. TRBV21-1 is listed as a pseudogene. This CDR3 comprises 16 residues. CDR3 in amino acids: CASSKNGASGAYEQYF. The CDR3 nucleotides are TGTGCCAGCAGCAAAAATGGTGCTAGCGGAGCCTACGAGCAGTACTTC.

The genes are TRBV5-4 and TRBJ2-5; a weak D match, TRBD1 (6 bases). The V end was cut by 4 bases, the J end by 1 base, with 14 bases between. The CDR3 is 15 residues long. Germline V gives CDR1 SGHNT, CDR2 YYREEE (reference sequence). The CDR3 region is CASSPRDRIQETQYF. DNA of the CDR3: TGTGCCAGCAGCCCACGAGACAGGATCCAAGAGACCCAGTACTTC.

The V call is TRBV27, the J call TRBJ1-2, with D uncertain. V lost 8 bases to trimming and J lost 0 bases, with 4 bases between them. CDR3 length equals 11 residues. Germline assignment: CDR1 MNHEY and CDR2 SMNVEV (reference sequence). CDR3 sequence (DNA): TGTGCCAGCGGAACTAACTATGGCTACACCTTC. Translated, it gives CASGTNYGYTF.

The rearrangement joins TRBV29-1 to TRBJ2-1; no reliable D call. CDR1 is SQVTM and CDR2 is ANQGSEA in the germline V gene. V lost 7 bases, J lost 5 bases, and 6 bases lay in between. The CDR3 has 10 residues. CDR3 bases: TGCAGCGGTGGCGACAATGAGCAGTTCTTC. This translates into CSGGDNEQFF.

The rearrangement links TRBV18 to TRBJ1-4, with D uncertain. Germline CDR1 is KGHSH and CDR2 is LQKENI. V lost 3 bases, J lost 8 bases, and 16 bases lay in between. CDR3 length: 15 amino acids. As DNA, the CDR3 is TGTGCCAGCTCACCGGTCGGACTACCAAGGGAAAAACTGTTTTTT. Amino acids: CASSPVGLPREKLFF.

The gene calls are TRBV5-4 and TRBJ2-5, with D perhaps assigned TRBD1 or TRBD2 (5 bases each). The germline gives CDR1 SGHNT, CDR2 YYREEE (reference sequence). V lost 0 bases to trimming and J lost 5 bases, with 17 bases between them. This CDR3 has 16 amino acids. This chain's CDR3 is CASSLAGTGLGETQYF. The CDR3 DNA sequence: TGTGCCAGCAGCTTGGCCGGGACGGGGTTGGGGGAGACCCAGTACTTC.

The gene calls are TRBV18 and TRBJ1-1; the match to TRBD1 covers 8 bases. Germline V lookup: CDR1 KGHSH, CDR2 LQKENI. The CDR3 totals 14 residues. Trimming cost V 7 bases and J 0 bases; bases outside gene matches: 4. The CDR3 sequence is CASLQQGVNTEAFF. The CDR3 DNA follows: TGTGCCAGCTTACAACAGGGGGTGAACACTGAAGCTTTCTTT.

This rearrangement joins TRBV10-3 to TRBJ2-3, with D unresolved. V dropped 0 bases and J dropped 0 bases, with 4 bases sitting between them. CDR3 length: 14 residues. Germline CDR1 ENHRY, CDR2 SYGVKD. The CDR3 loop is CAISESASTDTQYF. The CDR3 DNA is TGTGCCATCAGTGAGTCGGCCAGCACAGATACGCAGTATTTT.

The CDR3: CASSWGLAGVNNEQFF. Here the CDR3 DNA reads TGCGCCAGCAGCTGGGGACTAGCGGGGGTTAACAATGAGCAGTTCTTC. The genes are TRBV5-1 and TRBJ2-1; 14 bases are shared with TRBD2. The CDR3 has 16 amino acids. Looked up from germline, CDR1 is SGHRS and CDR2 is YFSETQ. The J segment lost 5 bases and the V segment lost 3 bases, leaving 4 bases of the junction unmatched.

This clone is a singleton in its sample. The genes are TRBV7-8 and TRBJ2-6; no firm D call. Germline V CDR1 and CDR2: SGHVS, FQNEAQ. The CDR3 has 13 amino acids. Trimming stripped 2 bases from V and 3 bases from J, with 2 bases between. CDR3 amino acids: CASSLYGANVLTF. The CDR3 DNA sequence: TGTGCCAGCAGCTTATATGGGGCCAACGTCCTGACTTTC.

The chain is built from TRBV30 and TRBJ2-3; 9 bases line up with TRBD2. This CDR3 is built from 16 residues. After removal of 0 bases from V and 0 bases from J, the junction contained 4 bases not matched to a gene. Germline CDR1 is GTSNPN and CDR2 is SVGIG (reference sequence). This CDR3 is CAWSVQLAGSTDTQYF. The CDR3 coding sequence is TGTGCCTGGAGTGTACAACTAGCGGGCAGCACAGATACGCAGTATTTT.

This clone is a singleton in its sample. The chain combines TRBV19 with TRBJ2-1; 9 nucleotides line up with TRBD2. CDR1 is LNHDA, CDR2 SQIVND, per germline (reference sequence). CDR3 length: 16 residues. J gave up 5 bases and V 5 bases, and 10 bases lay outside the gene matches. The CDR3 coding sequence is TGTGCCAGTAGTCCTTCGGACGGGACTAGCAACAATGAGCAGTTCTTC. As protein: CASSPSDGTSNNEQFF.

The chain has TRBV5-1 and TRBJ1-3; TRBD1 agrees at 7 bases. CDR3 length: 15 amino acids. With V trimmed by 0 bases and J by 2 bases, 2 bases remained unmatched. Germline CDR1 and CDR2: SGHRS and YFSETQ. CDR3 nucleotide sequence: TGCGCCAGCAGCTTGGACACAGGGGCTGGAAACACCATATATTTT. Translating it yields CASSLDTGAGNTIYF.

This chain uses TRBV7-3 with TRBJ2-3; possibly TRBD2 for D (5 bases). The CDR3 is 12 amino acids. V was trimmed by 6 bases and J by 7 bases, leaving 11 bases between them. Germline V CDR1 and CDR2: SGHTA, FQGTGA. The CDR3 spells CASSPDGNTQYF. CDR3 nucleotide sequence: TGTGCCAGCAGTCCTGACGGGAATACGCAGTATTTT.

This sequence joins TRBV6-6 and TRBJ2-7; D perhaps matches TRBD1 (6 bases). Trimming left V 0 bases short and J 3 bases short, with 6 bases between. The CDR3 loop spans 13 amino acids. Germline V gene lookup returns CDR1 MNHNY and CDR2 SVGAGI (reference sequence). The CDR3 spells CASSYSDSYEQYF. For the CDR3, the DNA is TGTGCCAGCAGTTACTCGGACAGCTACGAGCAGTACTTC.

The V call is TRBV19, the J call TRBJ2-7; 7 nucleotides align to TRBD2. In germline, CDR1 is LNHDA, CDR2 SQIVND (reference sequence). With 3 bases clipped from V and 2 bases from J, the junction kept 10 bases outside the gene matches. The CDR3 runs to 16 residues. CDR3 DNA: TGTGCCAGTAGTATCAGTTCGGCAGGGACTACCTACGAGCAGTACTTC. Its translation is CASSISSAGTTYEQYF.

The rearrangement joins TRBV11-3 to TRBJ2-7; TRBD2 aligns across 8 bases. This CDR3 comprises 17 residues. Germline V gene lookup returns CDR1 SGHNT and CDR2 YENEEA. Trimming took 5 bases from V and 2 from J; bases not matched to a gene: 14. The CDR3 DNA reads TGTGCCAGCAGCCCCAAAACTAGCGGCAATGCACCCTACGAGCAGTACTTC. Translated, it gives CASSPKTSGNAPYEQYF.

The chain combines TRBV27 with TRBJ2-1, with 8 bases that match TRBD1. Trimming at V came to 9 bases and at J to 4 bases, leaving 8 bases not matched to a gene. The CDR3 extends over 14 amino acids. Germline V gives CDR1 MNHEY, CDR2 SMNVEV (reference sequence). CDR3 nucleotides: TGTGCCAGTTGCGACAGGGGTGGGTACAATGAGCAGTTCTTC. Its translation is CASCDRGGYNEQFF.

The chain employs TRBV5-4 and TRBJ2-7, with TRBD2 matching 11 bases. CDR1 and CDR2 (germline): SGHNT, YYREEE (reference sequence). The CDR3 runs to 15 residues. J lost 2 bases, V lost 5 bases, and 6 bases had no gene match. In nucleotides, the CDR3 is TGTGCCAGCAGACCAGGGACTAGCGGAACCTACGAGCAGTACTTC. Its translation: CASRPGTSGTYEQYF.

The chain carries TRBV30 and TRBJ2-1; D not resolved. Trimming left V 5 bases short and J 6 bases short, with 17 bases between. CDR1 is GTSNPN and CDR2 is SVGIG in the germline V gene (reference sequence). CDR3 length equals 14 residues. CDR3 DNA: TGTGCCTGGGCCCCCCGGGTTAGGGCCAATGAGCAGTTCTTC. It yields the protein CAWAPRVRANEQFF. Full variable domain (rest looked up from reference TRBV30 and TRBJ2-1): SQTIHQWPATLVQPVGSPLSLECTVEGTSNPNLYWYRQAAGRGLQLLFYSVGIGQISSEVPQNLSASRPQDRQFILSSKKLLLSDSGFYLCAWAPRVRANEQFFGPGTRLTVL.

This chain uses TRBV14 with TRBJ2-6, with 7 bases lining up with TRBD1. The junction had 5 bases not matched to a gene; V was cut back by 0 bases and J by 3 bases. The CDR3 runs 17 residues. The germline CDR1 and CDR2 sequences are SGHDN and FVKESK. In nucleotides, the CDR3 is TGTGCCAGCAGCCAAGACGGGACAGTAAATGGGGCCAACGTCCTGACTTTC. Protein product: CASSQDGTVNGANVLTF.

The CDR3 spells CASSSPHGGGANYGYTF. CDR3 DNA: TGTGCCAGCAGCTCACCTCACGGCGGCGGAGCTAACTATGGCTACACCTTC. The rearrangement joins TRBV5-4 to TRBJ1-2, with D unresolved. The CDR3 is made up of 17 amino acids. Germline values: CDR1 SGHNT, CDR2 YYREEE (reference sequence). Trimming stripped 3 bases from V and 0 bases from J, with 18 bases between.

The V gene is TRBV2, the J gene TRBJ1-2; D not certain. The V gene lost 0 bases and the J gene lost 1 base, with 6 bases spanning the gap. Looked up from germline, CDR1 is SNHLY and CDR2 is FYNNEI. The CDR3 extends over 14 amino acids. This CDR3 reads CASSEALRNYGYTF. In DNA form, the CDR3 reads TGTGCCAGCAGTGAAGCGCTTCGTAACTATGGCTACACCTTC. Complete variable domain (other parts from reference TRBV2 and TRBJ1-2): EPEVTQTPSHQVTQMGQEVILRCVPISNHLYFYWYRQILGQKVEFLVSFYNNEISEKSEIFDDQFSVERPDGSNFTLKIRSTKLEDSAMYFCASSEALRNYGYTFGSGTRLTVV.

CDR3 amino acids: CASSEEVAGSEKLFF. In DNA, the CDR3 is TGTGCCAGCAGTGAGGAGGTGGCAGGGAGTGAAAAACTGTTTTTT. The chain is built from TRBV25-1 and TRBJ1-4; D may be TRBD1 (5 bases). Germline CDR1 reads MGHDK; CDR2 reads SYGVNS. This CDR3 is built from 15 residues. Trimming pared 3 bases from V and 7 bases from J, leaving 15 bases between.

This clone was seen only once. The chain recombines TRBV27 with TRBJ2-5; tentative D call: TRBD1 (6 bases). The length of the CDR3 is 14 residues. CDR1 and CDR2 from the germline V gene are MNHEY and SMNVEV (reference sequence). The V end lost 4 bases, the J end lost 5 bases, and 14 bases lay between the germline ends. CDR3 coding DNA: TGTGCCAGCAGTTCCCGGACAGCGCGGGAGACCCAGTACTTC. It is translated as CASSSRTARETQYF.